The 9 T cell receptor beta chains below come from one sample, sequenced in a study of shared clonotypes between healthy human individuals. Here immunoSEQ multiplex PCR was the method, and the copy in TCRdb shows in-frame clones only, minus some. The sample has 2 million to 2.5 million clones, approximately 96% seen once; the top ten hold less than 0.15%. Sequenced sample: naive CD4+ T cells sorted from blood. Subset: CD45RA+ positively selected. The receptors come from a man younger than 30 in good health.

J is TRBJ2-7 and V is TRBV19; no firm D call. CDR3 size: 14 residues. Trimming pared 4 bases from V and 2 bases from J, leaving 12 bases between. CDR1 LNHDA and CDR2 SQIVND come from the germline V gene (reference sequence). The CDR3 reads CASSTLLAPYEQYF. The CDR3, as DNA: TGTGCCAGTAGTACATTACTGGCTCCCTACGAGCAGTACTTC.

This chain connects TRBV7-2 to TRBJ1-5, with no clear D. There are 15 residues in the CDR3. V lost 1 base to trimming and J lost 6 bases, with 13 bases between them. Germline V gene sequence: CDR1 SGHTA, CDR2 FQGNSA. CDR3 sequence: CASSLDWEGGQPQHF. The CDR3 nucleotides read TGTGCCAGCAGCTTAGATTGGGAAGGTGGTCAGCCCCAGCATTTT.

This rearrangement joins TRBV7-9 to TRBJ1-2, with D possibly being TRBD1 (6 bases). The ends were cut back, 4 bases at V and 4 bases at J, with 25 bases in the middle. The CDR3 has 18 residues. Germline V lookup: CDR1 SEHNR, CDR2 FQNEAQ (reference sequence). CDR3 nucleotide sequence: TGTGCCAGCAGCTCAAGGGACAACTTCATACCGATGGGCTATGGCTACACCTTC. This gives the protein CASSSRDNFIPMGYGYTF.

The chain has TRBV5-1 and TRBJ1-3; 8 bases match TRBD1. V shed 0 bases and J 5 bases; nucleotides not matched to a gene: 13. This CDR3 region has 18 residues. The germline V gene has CDR1 SGHRS and CDR2 YFSETQ. In nucleotides, the CDR3 is TGCGCCAGCAGCTTGGCCCTCGCTGACAGGGGAAGGAGAAACACCATATATTTT. Its protein product is CASSLALADRGRRNTIYF.

J is TRBJ1-2 and V is TRBV6-1; D is unresolved. CDR3 length equals 13 residues. The V end lost 6 bases, the J end lost 2 bases, and 10 bases lay between the germline ends. CDR1 and CDR2 from the germline V gene are MNHNS and SASEGT. The CDR3 sequence is CASRPRVNYGYTF. The CDR3 DNA sequence: TGTGCCAGCAGACCGCGGGTGAACTATGGCTACACCTTC.

This clone has a single count. This chain joins TRBV18 and TRBJ1-6; possible D gene TRBD1, 5 bases. Germline loops: CDR1 KGHSH, CDR2 LQKENI. The CDR3 runs to 15 residues. The germline V and J ends were trimmed by 1 base and 9 bases, with 13 bases remaining between them. The CDR3 bases are TGTGCCAGCTCACCACTGACGGGGGAGGTTTCACCCCTCCACTTT. Amino acids: CASSPLTGEVSPLHF.

This clone was counted once. The gene calls are TRBV11-2 and TRBJ2-2, with 7 bases that match TRBD1. The CDR3 is made up of 14 amino acids. The trim removed 3 bases at V and 6 bases at J, leaving 4 bases unmatched. Germline CDR1 is SGHAT and CDR2 is FQNNGV. The CDR3 region is CASSLTGSPGELFF. In DNA, the CDR3 is TGTGCCAGCAGCTTGACAGGGTCCCCCGGGGAGCTGTTTTTT.

The chain links TRBV7-2 to TRBJ1-2; D is undetermined. Germline V lookup: CDR1 SGHTA, CDR2 FQGNSA. This CDR3 is 12 amino acids long. V lost 2 bases to trimming and J lost 8 bases, with 9 bases between them. CDR3 loop: CASSLYLKGYTF. In DNA, the CDR3 is TGTGCCAGCAGCTTATATCTTAAGGGCTACACCTTC. Supplemented by reference TRBV7-2 and TRBJ1-2, the full variable domain reads GAGVSQSPSNKVTEKGKDVELRCDPISGHTALYWYRQSLGQGLEFLIYFQGNSAPDKSGLPSDRFSAERTGGSVSTLTIQRTQQEDSAVYLCASSLYLKGYTFGSGTRLTVV.

V and J are TRBV5-1 and TRBJ2-2; 9 bases line up with TRBD2. With V trimmed by 6 bases and J by 7 bases, 16 bases remained unmatched. CDR1 and CDR2 from the germline V gene are SGHRS and YFSETQ. This CDR3 is built from 17 residues. In nucleotides, the CDR3 is TGCGCCAGCACCCCGCGACTGAGCGGGGGGCAACACGGGGAGCTGTTTTTT. The encoded protein is CASTPRLSGGQHGELFF. Drawing the rest from reference TRBV5-1 and TRBJ2-2, the complete variable domain is KAGVTQTPRYLIKTRGQQVTLSCSPISGHRSVSWYQQTPGQGLQFLFEYFSETQRNKGNFPGRFSGRQFSNSRSEMNVSTLELGDSALYLCASTPRLSGGQHGELFFGEGSRLTVL.